These 9 T cell receptor beta chains were sequenced from one sample in a study of a mutant IDH1 vaccine in newly diagnosed glioma. Some clones are missing from TCRdb's copy, which holds only in-frame ones; the method was immunoSEQ multiplex PCR. Of over 30,000 clones listed, 90% are singletons. The antigens of these receptors remain unknown. The time point denotes: week 47, end of study. All doses held 300 ug of mutant IDH1 20-mer peptide, with topical imiquimod. The sequenced sample was PBMCs, obtained from a glioma patient whose treatment included an IDH1 peptide vaccine. Receptors originate from a woman in her thirties or forties with glioma.

The chain is built from TRBV19 and TRBJ2-3; D is perhaps TRBD1 (6 bases). Germline V CDR1 and CDR2: LNHDA, SQIVND (reference sequence). V was pared by 6 bases and J by 1 base, with 11 bases between. The CDR3 is 14 residues long. The CDR3 loop is CASRTGRGTDTQYF. In DNA form, the CDR3 reads TGTGCCAGTAGGACAGGCCGAGGCACAGATACGCAGTATTTT.

This chain links TRBV10-3 with TRBJ1-1, with D possibly matching TRBD1 (5 bases). The CDR3 has 14 residues. The germline V gene has CDR1 ENHRY and CDR2 SYGVKD. Trimming stripped 5 bases from V and 5 bases from J, with 15 bases between. The CDR3 spells CAISFGGEMTEAFF. Written as DNA, the CDR3 is TGTGCCATCAGTTTCGGGGGGGAGATGACTGAAGCTTTCTTT.

The CDR3 coding sequence is TGTGCCAGCAGTTTCTTAGGGGCGGCAACTAATGAAAAACTGTTTTTT. Amino acid sequence: CASSFLGAATNEKLFF. The rearrangement links TRBV7-2 to TRBJ1-4; a weak D match, TRBD1 (5 bases). The germline CDR1 and CDR2 sequences are SGHTA and FQGNSA. Trimming removed 6 bases at V and 0 bases at J, with 14 bases between. This CDR3 is 16 amino acids long. Together with reference TRBV7-2 and TRBJ1-4, the CDR3 gives the full variable domain: GAGVSQSPSNKVTEKGKDVELRCDPISGHTALYWYRQSLGQGLEFLIYFQGNSAPDKSGLPSDRFSAERTGGSVSTLTIQRTQQEDSAVYLCASSFLGAATNEKLFFGSGTQLSVL.

The V and J genes are TRBV6-5 and TRBJ1-6; TRBD1 is a possible D gene (5 bases). This CDR3 spans 14 amino acids. The ends were cut back, 3 bases at V and 7 bases at J, with 10 bases in the middle. Germline V CDR1 and CDR2: MNHEY, SVGAGI. The CDR3 protein is CASSYGTRNSPLHF. The CDR3 region has the DNA TGTGCCAGCAGTTATGGGACGCGGAATTCACCCCTCCACTTT.

The CDR3 is CASSLVPGQQETQYF. The DNA for the CDR3 is TGTGCCAGCAGCTTAGTGCCTGGACAGCAAGAGACCCAGTACTTC. The chain links TRBV7-6 to TRBJ2-5; D may be TRBD1 (6 bases). The CDR3 consists of 15 residues. Trimming took off 1 base at V and 2 bases at J, with 11 bases between the two ends. CDR1 and CDR2 from the germline V gene are SGHVS and FNYEAQ.

The J gene is TRBJ1-5, the V gene TRBV2, with a tentative D call TRBD1 (5 bases). Germline CDR1 is SNHLY and CDR2 is FYNNEI. V lost 3 bases, J lost 7 bases, and 13 bases lay in between. The CDR3 is 14 amino acids. The CDR3 nucleotides are TGTGCCAGCAGTGACAGGGACCCACGGCAGCCCCAGCATTTT. This sequence encodes CASSDRDPRQPQHF. Drawing the rest from reference TRBV2 and TRBJ1-5, the complete variable domain is EPEVTQTPSHQVTQMGQEVILRCVPISNHLYFYWYRQILGQKVEFLVSFYNNEISEKSEIFDDQFSVERPDGSNFTLKIRSTKLEDSAMYFCASSDRDPRQPQHFGDGTRLSIL.

This chain uses TRBV7-9 with TRBJ1-1; no clear D. The CDR3 has 12 residues. Germline CDR1 SEHNR, CDR2 FQNEAQ (reference sequence). Trimming took off 7 bases at V and 1 base at J, with 7 bases between the two ends. The CDR3 DNA follows: TGTGCCAGCACCGACGCGAACACTGAAGCTTTCTTT. Protein sequence: CASTDANTEAFF.

The chain employs TRBV11-2 and TRBJ1-2, with D maybe TRBD1 (5 bases). CDR1 and CDR2 (germline): SGHAT, FQNNGV. The CDR3 loop spans 15 amino acids. The ends were cut back, 5 bases at V and 2 bases at J, with 15 bases in the middle. The CDR3 loop is CASSARRDGNYGYTF. In nucleotides, the CDR3 is TGTGCCAGCAGCGCTCGCCGGGACGGGAACTATGGCTACACCTTC. Variable domain in full (rest from reference TRBV11-2 and TRBJ1-2): EAGVAQSPRYKIIEKRQSVAFWCNPISGHATLYWYQQILGQGPKLLIQFQNNGVVDDSQLPKDRFSAERLKGVDSTLKIQPAKLEDSAVYLCASSARRDGNYGYTFGSGTRLTVV.

The chain has TRBV2 and TRBJ1-4; D gene uncertain. This CDR3 is built from 13 residues. The germline CDR1 and CDR2 sequences are SNHLY and FYNNEI. Trimming took off 6 bases at V and 10 bases at J, with 15 bases between the two ends. CDR3 DNA sequence: TGTGCCAGCAGCGAGCGACCCCAGGCAAAACTGTTTTTT. Translation gives CASSERPQAKLFF. Based on the CDR3 plus reference TRBV2 and TRBJ1-4, the full variable domain is EPEVTQTPSHQVTQMGQEVILRCVPISNHLYFYWYRQILGQKVEFLVSFYNNEISEKSEIFDDQFSVERPDGSNFTLKIRSTKLEDSAMYFCASSERPQAKLFFGSGTQLSVL.